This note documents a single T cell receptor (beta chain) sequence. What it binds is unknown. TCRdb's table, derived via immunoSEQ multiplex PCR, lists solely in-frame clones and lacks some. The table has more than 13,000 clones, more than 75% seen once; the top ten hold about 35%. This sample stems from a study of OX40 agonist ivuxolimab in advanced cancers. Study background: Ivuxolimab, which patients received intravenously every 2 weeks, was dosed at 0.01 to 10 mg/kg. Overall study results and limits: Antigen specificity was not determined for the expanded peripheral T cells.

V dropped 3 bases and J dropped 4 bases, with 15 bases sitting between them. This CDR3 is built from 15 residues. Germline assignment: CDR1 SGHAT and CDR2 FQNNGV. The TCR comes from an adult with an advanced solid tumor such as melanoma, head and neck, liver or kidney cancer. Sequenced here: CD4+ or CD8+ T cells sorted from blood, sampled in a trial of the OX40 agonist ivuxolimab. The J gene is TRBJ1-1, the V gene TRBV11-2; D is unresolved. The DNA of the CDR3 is TGTGCCAGCAGCTTCTTTGAAGGGCTAGGCACTGAAGCTTTCTTT. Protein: CASSFFEGLGTEAFF.